The rows below give T cell receptor beta chains drawn from one sample of a study of blood T cell repertoires in COVID-19. Assay used: immunoSEQ multiplex PCR; TCRdb lists only in-frame clones, some missing. The top ten hold less than 20% of the sample, which has about 190,000 clones, around four fifths seen once. Sequencing used peripheral blood. The receptor source for this set is a human donor in a cohort sampled during active COVID-19. Both conserved end residues are part of each CDR3. Fields, in order: V gene, J gene, CDR3 protein.

TRBV11-1,TRBJ1-6,CASSRVSASNSPLHF
TRBV27,TRBJ2-2,CASSSGTSGTGELFF
TRBV2,TRBJ1-3,CASSELGRGSGNTIYF
TRBV18,TRBJ1-5,CASSPRQGESNQPQHF
TRBV19,TRBJ1-6,CASSLGQGGSPLHF
TRBV7-8,TRBJ1-5,CASSFGQGGNQPQHF
TRBV7-9,TRBJ1-1,CASSLATRGQGEAFF
TRBV30,TRBJ2-1,CAWKGTGFNNEQFF
TRBV7-8,TRBJ2-3,CASSLAGGVRADTQYF
TRBV28,TRBJ1-3,CASSLRPGQGYYTIYF
TRBV11-1,TRBJ1-2,CASSLTGIGYGYTF